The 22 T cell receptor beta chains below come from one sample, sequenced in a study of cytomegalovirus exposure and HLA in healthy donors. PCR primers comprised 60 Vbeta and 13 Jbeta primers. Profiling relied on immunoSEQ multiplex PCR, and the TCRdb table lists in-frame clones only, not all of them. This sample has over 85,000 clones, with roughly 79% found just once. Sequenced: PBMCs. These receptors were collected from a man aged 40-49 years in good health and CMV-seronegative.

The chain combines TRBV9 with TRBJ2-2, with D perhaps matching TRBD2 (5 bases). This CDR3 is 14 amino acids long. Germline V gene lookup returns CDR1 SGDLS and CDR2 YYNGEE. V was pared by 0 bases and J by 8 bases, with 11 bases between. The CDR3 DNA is TGTGCCAGCAGCGTAGTCAGCGGTCTAGGGGAGCTGTTTTTT. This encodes CASSVVSGLGELFF.

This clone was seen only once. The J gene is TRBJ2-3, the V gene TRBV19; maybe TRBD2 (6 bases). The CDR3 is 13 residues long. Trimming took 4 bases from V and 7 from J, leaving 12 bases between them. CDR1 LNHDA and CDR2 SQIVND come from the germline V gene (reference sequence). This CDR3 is CASSRGVENTQYF. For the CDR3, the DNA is TGTGCCAGTAGTAGGGGGGTGGAGAATACGCAGTATTTT.

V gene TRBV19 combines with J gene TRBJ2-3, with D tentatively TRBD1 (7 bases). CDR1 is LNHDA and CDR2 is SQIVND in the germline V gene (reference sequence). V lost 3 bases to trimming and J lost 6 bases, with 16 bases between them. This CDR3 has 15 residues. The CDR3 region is CASSMGAQGRDTQYF. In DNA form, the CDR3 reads TGTGCCAGTAGTATGGGGGCACAGGGGAGGGATACGCAGTATTTT. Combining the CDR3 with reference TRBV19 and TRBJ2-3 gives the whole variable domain DGGITQSPKYLFRKEGQNVTLSCEQNLNHDAMYWYRQDPGQGLRLIYYSQIVNDFQKGDIAEGYSVSREKKESFPLTVTSAQKNPTAFYLCASSMGAQGRDTQYFGPGTRLTVL.

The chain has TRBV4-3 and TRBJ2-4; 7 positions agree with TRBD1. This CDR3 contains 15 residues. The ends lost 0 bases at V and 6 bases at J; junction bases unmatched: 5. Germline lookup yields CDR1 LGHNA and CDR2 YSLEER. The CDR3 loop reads CASSQERGRRNIQYF. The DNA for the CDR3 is TGCGCCAGCAGCCAAGAGAGGGGGCGGAGAAACATTCAGTACTTC.

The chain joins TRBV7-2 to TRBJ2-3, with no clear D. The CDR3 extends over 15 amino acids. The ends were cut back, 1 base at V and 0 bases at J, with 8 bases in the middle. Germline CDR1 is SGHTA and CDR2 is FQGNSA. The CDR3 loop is CASSLVYRSTDTQYF. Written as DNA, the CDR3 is TGTGCCAGCAGCTTAGTATACCGGAGCACAGATACGCAGTATTTT.

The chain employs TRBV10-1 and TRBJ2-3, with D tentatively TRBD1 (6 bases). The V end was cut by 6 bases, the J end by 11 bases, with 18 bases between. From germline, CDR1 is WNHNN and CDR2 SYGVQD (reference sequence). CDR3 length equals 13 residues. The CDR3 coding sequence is TGCGCCAGCAGCGCCAACAGGGCCCTGGGGCAGTATTTT. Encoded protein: CASSANRALGQYF.

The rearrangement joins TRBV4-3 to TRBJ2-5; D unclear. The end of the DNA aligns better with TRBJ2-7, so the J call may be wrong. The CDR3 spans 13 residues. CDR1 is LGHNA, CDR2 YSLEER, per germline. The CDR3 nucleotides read TGCGCCAGCAGCCAAGATCTCCCCTACGAGCAGTACTTC. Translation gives CASSQDLPYEQYF.

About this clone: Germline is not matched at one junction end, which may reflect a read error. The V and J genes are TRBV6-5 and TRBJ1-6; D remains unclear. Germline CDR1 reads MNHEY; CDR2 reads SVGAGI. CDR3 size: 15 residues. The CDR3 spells CASSYSTGKNSPFHF. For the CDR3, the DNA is TGCGCCAGCAGTTACTCTACGGGTAAAAATTCACCCTTCCACTTT.

In DNA, the CDR3 is TGTGCCAGCAGTTACTCCAGGGGGGCTGCCTATGGCTACACCTTC. The encoded protein is CASSYSRGAAYGYTF. V usage is TRBV6-5 and J usage is TRBJ1-2; 7 nucleotides line up with TRBD1. Germline CDR1 MNHEY, CDR2 SVGAGI. V lost 0 bases, J lost 4 bases, and 5 bases stayed unmatched. CDR3 length equals 15 residues.

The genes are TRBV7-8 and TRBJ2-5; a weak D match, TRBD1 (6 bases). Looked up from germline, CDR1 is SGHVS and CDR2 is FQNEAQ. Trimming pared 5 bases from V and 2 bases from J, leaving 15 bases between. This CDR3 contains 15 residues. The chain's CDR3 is CASSLRGLDQETQYF. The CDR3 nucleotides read TGTGCCAGCAGCCTCAGGGGATTGGATCAAGAGACCCAGTACTTC. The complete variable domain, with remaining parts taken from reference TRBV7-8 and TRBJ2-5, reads GAGVSQSPRYKVAKRGQDVALRCDPISGHVSLFWYQQALGQGPEFLTYFQNEAQLDKSGLPSDRFFAERPEGSVSTLKIQRTQQEDSAVYLCASSLRGLDQETQYFGPGTRLLVL.

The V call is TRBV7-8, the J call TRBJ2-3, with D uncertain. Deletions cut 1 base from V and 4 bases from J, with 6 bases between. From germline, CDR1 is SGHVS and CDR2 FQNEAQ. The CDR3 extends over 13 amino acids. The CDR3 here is CASSLVRSDTQYF. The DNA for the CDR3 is TGTGCCAGCAGCTTAGTGCGGTCAGATACGCAGTATTTT.

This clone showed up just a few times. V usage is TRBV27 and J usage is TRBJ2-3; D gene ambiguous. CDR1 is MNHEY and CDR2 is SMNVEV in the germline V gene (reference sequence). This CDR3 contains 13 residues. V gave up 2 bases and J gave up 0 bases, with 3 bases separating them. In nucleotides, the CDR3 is TGTGCCAGCAGTTTAGAGAGCACAGATACGCAGTATTTT. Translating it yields CASSLESTDTQYF.

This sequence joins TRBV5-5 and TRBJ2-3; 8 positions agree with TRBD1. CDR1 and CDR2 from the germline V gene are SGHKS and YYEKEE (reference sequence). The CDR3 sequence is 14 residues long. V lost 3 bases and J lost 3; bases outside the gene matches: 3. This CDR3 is CASSSWTGTDTQYF. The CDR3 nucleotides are TGTGCCAGCAGCTCCTGGACAGGGACAGATACGCAGTATTTT.

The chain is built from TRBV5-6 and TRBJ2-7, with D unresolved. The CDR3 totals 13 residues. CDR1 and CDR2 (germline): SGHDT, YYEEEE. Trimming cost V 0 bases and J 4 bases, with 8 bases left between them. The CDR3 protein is CASSLGWAYEQYF. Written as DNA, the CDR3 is TGTGCCAGCAGCTTGGGGTGGGCTTACGAGCAGTACTTC.

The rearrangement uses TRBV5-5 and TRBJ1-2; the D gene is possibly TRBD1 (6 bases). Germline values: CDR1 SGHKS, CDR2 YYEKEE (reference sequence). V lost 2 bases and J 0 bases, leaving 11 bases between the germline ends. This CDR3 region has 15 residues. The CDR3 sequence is CASSFADSANYGYTF. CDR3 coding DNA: TGTGCCAGCAGCTTTGCGGACAGCGCTAACTATGGCTACACCTTC.

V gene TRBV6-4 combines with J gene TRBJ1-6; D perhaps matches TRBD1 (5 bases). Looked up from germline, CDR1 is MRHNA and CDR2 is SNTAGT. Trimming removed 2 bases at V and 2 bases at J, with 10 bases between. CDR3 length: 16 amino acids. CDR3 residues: CASSDRGIPYNSPLHF. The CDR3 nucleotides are TGTGCCAGCAGTGACCGGGGGATCCCCTATAATTCACCCCTCCACTTT.

The CDR3 protein is CASRLSGRGSYEQYF. The CDR3 nucleotides are TGTGCCAGCAGACTGAGCGGGAGGGGCTCCTACGAGCAGTACTTC. V gene TRBV6-5 combines with J gene TRBJ2-7, with 10 bases identical to TRBD2. CDR3 length equals 15 residues. CDR1 MNHEY and CDR2 SVGAGI come from the germline V gene. J was trimmed by 0 bases and V by 6 bases; bases with no gene match: 5.

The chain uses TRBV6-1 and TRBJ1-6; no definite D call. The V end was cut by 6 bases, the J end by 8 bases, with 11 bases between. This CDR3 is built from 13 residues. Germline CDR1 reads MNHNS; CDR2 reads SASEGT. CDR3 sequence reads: CASSVGPDSPLHF. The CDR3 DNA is TGTGCCAGCAGCGTTGGGCCCGATTCACCCCTCCACTTT.

The CDR3 DNA is TGCGCCAGCAGCTTGGATGGGGGCGCGTATGGCTACACCTTC. Protein product: CASSLDGGAYGYTF. The chain carries TRBV5-1 and TRBJ1-2; weak D call: TRBD1 (6 bases). The CDR3 has 14 residues. Germline loops: CDR1 SGHRS, CDR2 YFSETQ. V lost 0 bases, J lost 5 bases, and 11 bases lay in between.

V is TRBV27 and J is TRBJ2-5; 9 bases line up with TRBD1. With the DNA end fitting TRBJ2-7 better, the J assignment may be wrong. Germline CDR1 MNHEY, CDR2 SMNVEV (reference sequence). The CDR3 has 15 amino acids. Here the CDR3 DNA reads TGTGCCAGCCGCAGCCGGGACAGGGCATCCTACGAGCAGTACTTC. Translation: CASRSRDRASYEQYF.

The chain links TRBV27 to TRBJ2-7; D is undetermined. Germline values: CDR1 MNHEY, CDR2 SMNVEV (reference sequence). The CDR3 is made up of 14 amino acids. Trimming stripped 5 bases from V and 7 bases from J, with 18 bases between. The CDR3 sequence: CASSPRSALREQYF. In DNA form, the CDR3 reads TGTGCCAGCAGTCCCCGATCGGCCCTGAGGGAGCAGTACTTC.

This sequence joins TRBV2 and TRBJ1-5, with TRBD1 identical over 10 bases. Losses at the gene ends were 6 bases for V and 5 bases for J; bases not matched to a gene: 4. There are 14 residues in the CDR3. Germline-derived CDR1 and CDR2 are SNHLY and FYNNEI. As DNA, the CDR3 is TGTGCCAGCAGCCGGGACAGGGGCGATCAGCCCCAGCATTTT. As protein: CASSRDRGDQPQHF.